This TCR beta chain was recorded in a study of monozygotic twins with inflammatory bowel disease. General study findings and limits: Clonotype sharing was lower in IBD patients than healthy twins, most markedly with disease activity.

With regard to this clonotype: Its specificity is not known.

Every TCR library drew on approximately 3.5 ug of total RNA. UMIs with a 6-nucleotide sample barcode were added by template switching. TCRalpha along with TCRbeta cDNA was subjected to two nested PCRs lasting around 15 and 10 cycles. TCRdb re-called the 5' RACE reads, yielding one record per CDR3 amino acid sequence without DNA. The table lists approximately 330,000 distinct CDR3 sequences. CDR3 length equals 15 residues. Germline V lookup: CDR1 SGHTA, CDR2 FQGNSA. The clonotype originates from a human donor with ulcerative colitis or Crohn's disease, or a healthy co-twin of an affected twin (not recorded which). Source material: blood. The chain recombines TRBV7-2 with TRBJ1-1. CDR3 loop: CASSLEEHMNTEAFF. Variable domain in full (rest from reference TRBV7-2 and TRBJ1-1): GAGVSQSPSNKVTEKGKDVELRCDPISGHTALYWYRQSLGQGLEFLIYFQGNSAPDKSGLPSDRFSAERTGGSVSTLTIQRTQQEDSAVYLCASSLEEHMNTEAFFGQGTRLTVV.